This T cell receptor beta chain was captured by sequencing in a study of T cells after yellow fever vaccination. This clonotype was detected once. Its antigen remains unidentified. Template switching by 5'RACE produced TCR cDNA, adding a universal primer site and UMIs. TCRdb used MiXCR to reprocess the 5' RACE reads, holding one entry per CDR3 protein. The sample lists 300,000 to 350,000 distinct CDR3 sequences; around 4.3% were seen once. The CDR3 has 14 residues. Per the germline V gene, CDR1 is LNHDA and CDR2 is SQIVND (reference sequence). V lost 3 bases to trimming and J lost 1 base, with 9 bases between them. Whole-study findings and limits: Most primary-vaccination clones reappeared after the booster (about 97% CD4, 88% CD8). The study found a weaker secondary response that peaked faster, day 5 versus 15.

This sequence was found in a young man who received the YFV17D yellow fever vaccine. The chain is built from TRBV19 and TRBJ1-1; D call uncertain. The material was PBMCs, obtained 15 days after the yellow fever booster vaccination. The CDR3 nucleotides read TGTGCCAGTAGTATCGACGGAGGGAACACTGAAGCTTTCTTT. This codes for CASSIDGGNTEAFF.